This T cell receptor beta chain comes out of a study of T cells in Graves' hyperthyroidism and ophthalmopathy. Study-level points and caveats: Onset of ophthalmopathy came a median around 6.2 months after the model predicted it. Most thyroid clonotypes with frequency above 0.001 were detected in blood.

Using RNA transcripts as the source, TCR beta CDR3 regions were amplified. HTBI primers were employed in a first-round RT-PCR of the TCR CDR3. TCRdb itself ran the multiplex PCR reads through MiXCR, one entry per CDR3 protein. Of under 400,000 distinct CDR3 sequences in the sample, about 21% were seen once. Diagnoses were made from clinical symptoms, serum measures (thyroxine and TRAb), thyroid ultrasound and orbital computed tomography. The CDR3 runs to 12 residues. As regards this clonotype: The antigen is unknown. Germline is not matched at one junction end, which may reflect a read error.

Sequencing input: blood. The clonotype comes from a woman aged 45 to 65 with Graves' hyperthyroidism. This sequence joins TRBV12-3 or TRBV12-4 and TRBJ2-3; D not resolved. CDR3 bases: TGTGCCAGCACTTTAGACACAGATACGCAGTATTTT. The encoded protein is CASTLDTDTQYF.